The 22 T cell receptor beta chains below come from one sample, sequenced in a study of shared clonotypes between healthy human individuals. Assay used: immunoSEQ multiplex PCR; TCRdb lists only in-frame clones, some missing. The sample carries around 1.1 million clones, 60% to 85% recorded once. The sample comprised memory CD4+ T cells from PBMCs. As to subset: CD45RA-negative fraction. The receptors here all came from a man between 18 and 29 years old in good health. Some clones in this sample may be carry-over from other donors' samples.

The chain joins TRBV18 to TRBJ1-1, with D possibly being TRBD1 (5 bases). Germline CDR1 is KGHSH and CDR2 is LQKENI. This CDR3 has 13 amino acids. V was cut by 5 bases and J by 3 bases, with 10 bases left in between. The CDR3 protein is CASSAREDTEAFF. The CDR3 DNA follows: TGTGCCAGCTCAGCCAGGGAAGACACTGAAGCTTTCTTT.

This CDR3 reads CASSSGEIGRPDTEAFF. In nucleotides, the CDR3 is TGCGCCAGCAGCTCCGGGGAAATAGGGCGTCCGGACACTGAAGCTTTCTTT. This chain joins TRBV5-1 and TRBJ1-1, with D hard to call. Germline CDR1 is SGHRS and CDR2 is YFSETQ. V was shortened by 3 bases and J by 3 bases, with 21 bases between the two germline ends. This CDR3 has 17 amino acids.

V usage is TRBV25-1 and J usage is TRBJ2-3, with 7 positions matching TRBD2. Germline CDR1 is MGHDK and CDR2 is SYGVNS. The CDR3 spans 16 residues. V was clipped by 8 bases and J by 1 base; unmatched bases: 12. Here the CDR3 reads CASSPRGGSRTDTQYF. For the CDR3, the DNA is TGTGCCAGCTCACCCCGGGGCGGGAGCCGCACAGATACGCAGTATTTT.

Only one count was recorded for this clone. This rearrangement joins TRBV2 to TRBJ2-7; 10 bases map to TRBD2. This CDR3 comprises 14 residues. V dropped 10 bases and J dropped 2; count of bases not matched to a gene: 8. Germline V gene data show CDR1 as SNHLY and CDR2 as FYNNEI. CDR3 sequence: CATSGTSGAYEQYF. DNA for the CDR3: TGTGCCACTTCAGGCACTAGCGGGGCCTACGAGCAGTACTTC.

About this clone: Other DNA variants within this sample encode the same CDR3. The V call is TRBV28, the J call TRBJ2-3, with 7 bases lining up with TRBD1. CDR3 length equals 15 residues. Germline CDR1 MDHEN, CDR2 SYDVKM. The V and J ends lost 4 bases and 3 bases, in that order; junction bases with no gene match: 7. The DNA for the CDR3 is TGTGCCAGCAGTTCGAGGACAGGAGGTACAGATACGCAGTATTTT. Translated: CASSSRTGGTDTQYF. Using reference TRBV28 and TRBJ2-3 for the parts outside the CDR3, the full variable domain is DVKVTQSSRYLVKRTGEKVFLECVQDMDHENMFWYRQDPGLGLRLIYFSYDVKMKEKGDIPEGYSVSREKKERFSLILESASTNQTSMYLCASSSRTGGTDTQYFGPGTRLTVL.

The CDR3 nucleotides read TGTGCCAGCAGCTTAGGAGGCCAGGCGAGGTGGGAGACCCAGTACTTC. Its protein is CASSLGGQARWETQYF. This chain links TRBV7-2 with TRBJ2-5; D gene unclear. Trimming left V 1 base short and J 5 bases short, with 17 bases between. Per the germline V gene, CDR1 is SGHTA and CDR2 is FQGNSA. The CDR3 runs to 16 residues.

The CDR3 loop reads CASMELLSPGNTIYF. The CDR3 nucleotides read TGTGCCAGCATGGAACTCCTAAGTCCGGGAAACACCATATATTTT. V gene TRBV28 combines with J gene TRBJ1-3; D not certain. Germline CDR1 MDHEN, CDR2 SYDVKM. V lost 7 bases and J 4 bases, leaving 17 bases between the germline ends. The CDR3 totals 15 residues.

The chain links TRBV7-9 to TRBJ2-1, with a possible D match to TRBD1 (5 bases). The CDR3 contains 12 residues. Trimming took 6 bases from V and 9 from J, leaving 12 bases between them. Germline CDR1 SEHNR, CDR2 FQNEAQ (reference sequence). The CDR3 bases are TGTGCCAGCAGTCTCCAAAGGGGTGAGCAGTTCTTC. Protein sequence: CASSLQRGEQFF.

In DNA form, the CDR3 reads TGTGCCAGCAACATAGGGGGGGCCAACGTCCTGACTTTC. Translation gives CASNIGGANVLTF. The chain couples TRBV7-2 to TRBJ2-6; D call uncertain. The V gene lost 7 bases and the J gene lost 4 bases, with 8 bases spanning the gap. Germline CDR1 and CDR2: SGHTA and FQGNSA. The CDR3 extends over 13 amino acids.

The V call is TRBV7-8, the J call TRBJ1-1; D may be TRBD1 (6 bases). The ends were cut back, 5 bases at V and 2 bases at J, with 12 bases in the middle. Germline CDR1 is SGHVS and CDR2 is FQNEAQ. The CDR3 extends over 14 amino acids. The CDR3 DNA reads TGTGCCAGCAGCATCCGGACAGCTAACACTGAAGCTTTCTTT. Amino acids: CASSIRTANTEAFF. Drawing the rest from reference TRBV7-8 and TRBJ1-1, the complete variable domain is GAGVSQSPRYKVAKRGQDVALRCDPISGHVSLFWYQQALGQGPEFLTYFQNEAQLDKSGLPSDRFFAERPEGSVSTLKIQRTQQEDSAVYLCASSIRTANTEAFFGQGTRLTVV.

V gene TRBV19 combines with J gene TRBJ1-1; TRBD1 matches 8 bases. V trimming: 5 bases; J trimming: 9 bases; junction bases outside the gene matches: 11. The CDR3 runs 14 residues. Germline V gene lookup returns CDR1 LNHDA and CDR2 SQIVND (reference sequence). CDR3 nucleotides: TGTGCCAGTAGTTACGACCGGGACAGGCCCCAAGCTTTCTTT. Encoded protein: CASSYDRDRPQAFF.

The CDR3 DNA sequence: TGCGCCAGCAGTTACCTAGACAGGGTAAACACCATATATTTT. It encodes CASSYLDRVNTIYF. V gene TRBV10-1 combines with J gene TRBJ1-3, with TRBD1 matching 7 bases. The CDR3 is 14 residues long. The trim removed 5 bases at V and 6 bases at J, leaving 7 bases unmatched. CDR1 and CDR2 from the germline V gene are WNHNN and SYGVQD (reference sequence).

This clone was seen once. J is TRBJ1-1 and V is TRBV2, with 11 bases that match TRBD1. CDR1 SNHLY and CDR2 FYNNEI come from the germline V gene. There are 16 residues in the CDR3. Trimming took 6 bases from V and 10 from J; bases not matched to a gene: 16. Here the CDR3 reads CASRTPRTGGAEVAFF. DNA of the CDR3: TGTGCCAGCAGAACCCCCAGGACAGGGGGCGCGGAGGTAGCTTTCTTT.

The chain is built from TRBV27 and TRBJ2-5, with TRBD2 matching 7 bases. The V segment lost 2 bases and the J segment 7 bases; nucleotides outside the gene matches: 1. Germline V gene sequence: CDR1 MNHEY, CDR2 SMNVEV (reference sequence). This CDR3 is 12 amino acids long. The CDR3, as DNA: TGTGCCAGCAGTTTAGGGGGGGGGACCCAGTACTTC. It yields the protein CASSLGGGTQYF.

The chain has TRBV28 and TRBJ2-7, with TRBD2 matching 8 bases. V shed 5 bases and J 2 bases; nucleotides not matched to a gene: 20. The CDR3 totals 19 residues. Germline CDR1 reads MDHEN; CDR2 reads SYDVKM. In nucleotides, the CDR3 is TGTGCCAGCAGTGCCCCAAGGTATTTTCAACGGGAGGGGGCCTACGAGCAGTACTTC. Amino acids: CASSAPRYFQREGAYEQYF.

The chain carries TRBV6-6 and TRBJ1-4; D might be TRBD1 (6 bases). The CDR3 sequence is 13 residues long. Trimming took 9 bases from V and 8 from J, leaving 16 bases between them. Per the germline V gene, CDR1 is MNHNY and CDR2 is SVGAGI (reference sequence). CDR3 DNA: TGTGCCAGTAGGAGGGGGGCCGACGAAAAACTGTTTTTT. Translating it yields CASRRGADEKLFF.

The V gene is TRBV2, the J gene TRBJ1-3, with no clear D. The CDR3 loop spans 14 amino acids. V lost 5 bases, J lost 0 bases, and 8 bases lay in between. CDR1 and CDR2 (germline): SNHLY, FYNNEI. CDR3 region: CASSPNLSGNTIYF. CDR3 bases: TGTGCCAGCAGTCCGAATCTCTCTGGAAACACCATATATTTT.

A word on this clone: Just one base apart from a much larger clone, this may be a read error. This same CDR3 is encoded by further DNA sequences in the sample. The chain has TRBV7-2 and TRBJ2-7; 12 nucleotides match TRBD2. V trimming: 5 bases; J trimming: 1 base; junction bases outside the gene matches: 3. This CDR3 contains 15 residues. In germline, CDR1 is SGHTA, CDR2 FQGNSA. CDR3 coding DNA: TGTGCCAGCAGCCCAACTAGCGGGAGGTCCTACGAGCAGTACTTC. This encodes CASSPTSGRSYEQYF. Full variable domain (rest looked up from reference TRBV7-2 and TRBJ2-7): GAGVSQSPSNKVTEKGKDVELRCDPISGHTALYWYRQSLGQGLEFLIYFQGNSAPDKSGLPSDRFSAERTGGSVSTLTIQRTQQEDSAVYLCASSPTSGRSYEQYFGPGTRLTVT.

The chain uses TRBV30 and TRBJ2-1; unclear D gene. V shed 1 base and J shed 12 bases, with 10 bases lying between them. CDR1 is GTSNPN, CDR2 SVGIG, per germline (reference sequence). The CDR3 is 11 residues long. The CDR3 DNA reads as TGTGCCTGGAGTGAGACCTGGCGGCAGTTCTTC. Translation: CAWSETWRQFF.

The V gene is TRBV6-5, the J gene TRBJ2-2; 9 bases are a match to TRBD2. The CDR3 consists of 15 residues. After removal of 2 bases from V and 2 bases from J, the junction contained 0 bases not matched to a gene. Germline assignment: CDR1 MNHEY and CDR2 SVGAGI. CDR3 bases: TGTGCCAGCAGTTACCTAGCGGGAAACACCGGGGAGCTGTTTTTT. This codes for CASSYLAGNTGELFF.

This rearrangement joins TRBV6-1 to TRBJ1-5; weak D call: TRBD1 (5 bases). The CDR3 has 11 residues. Trimming shortened V by 6 bases and J by 15 bases, and 15 bases separated the two germline ends. Germline CDR1 and CDR2: MNHNS and SASEGT. The CDR3 is CASSYPGLVHF. The CDR3 DNA reads TGTGCCAGCAGCTACCCGGGACTGGTGCATTTT.

The chain is built from TRBV18 and TRBJ2-5; D call uncertain. Germline CDR1 is KGHSH and CDR2 is LQKENI. V lost 3 bases and J 2 bases, leaving 7 bases between the germline ends. The CDR3 loop spans 13 amino acids. Written as DNA, the CDR3 is TGTGCCAGCTCACCGAACTTTCAAGAGACCCAGTACTTC. It yields the protein CASSPNFQETQYF.